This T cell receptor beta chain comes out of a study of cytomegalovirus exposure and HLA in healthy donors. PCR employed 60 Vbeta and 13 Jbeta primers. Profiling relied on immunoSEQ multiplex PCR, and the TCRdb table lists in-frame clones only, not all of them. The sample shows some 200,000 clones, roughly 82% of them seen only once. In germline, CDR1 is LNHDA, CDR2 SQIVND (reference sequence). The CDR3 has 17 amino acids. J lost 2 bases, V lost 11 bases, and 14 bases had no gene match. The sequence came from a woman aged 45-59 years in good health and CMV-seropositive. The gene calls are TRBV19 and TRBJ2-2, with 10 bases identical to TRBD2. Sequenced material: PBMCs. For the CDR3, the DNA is TGTGCCTCGGAGAAGGCTAGCGGGGGAGCAAACACCGGGGAGCTGTTTTTT. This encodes CASEKASGGANTGELFF.